This TCR beta chain stems from a study of T cell repertoires in cytomegalovirus infection. The wider study: Based on public TCR beta signatures, there were indications of CMV infection and of a matching HLA type. Broader study findings: Clonotype analysis showed dominance of the ex vivo response by HLA-C-restricted CMV-specific TCR beta clonotypes. Summed frequency of shared TCR beta families picked out CMV carriers who also had the relevant HLA.

A single record per CDR3 protein comes from TCRdb applying MiXCR to the reads. This repertoire shows about 920,000 distinct CDR3 sequences, 31% found once; its top ten account for roughly 13%. As concerns this clonotype: Its target is not known.

The V end was cut by 0 bases, the J end by 5 bases, with 8 bases between. The CDR3 sequence is 13 residues long. Germline assignment: CDR1 MNHEY and CDR2 SVGEGT. This sequence joins TRBV6-2 or TRBV6-3 and TRBJ2-7; maybe TRBD1 (6 bases). This receptor was identified in a human donor in good health (CMV status not recorded). Some clones in this sample may be carry-over from other donors' samples. The sample consisted of cultured CD8+ T cells from PBMCs, taken from culture after CMV antigen stimulation. The CDR3 nucleotides are TGTGCCAGCAGTTACTCGACAGGCAACGAGCAGTACGTC. Its protein product is CASSYSTGNEQYV.